The rows below give T cell receptor beta chains drawn from one sample of a study of T cell changes during pregnancy in multiple sclerosis. The assay was immunoSEQ multiplex PCR, and TCRdb's table has in-frame clones only and misses some. Of more than 65,000 clones listed, 85% to 90% are singletons. The material was peripheral blood, obtained after pregnancy. All receptors derive from a female donor in good health, enrolled as a control in a pregnancy study. Each CDR3 is given with its conserved first and last residue. D genes are given only for firm matches. The size of a clone is reported for some rows only, either as once, few or many, or as a class for expanded clones.

clone_size cdr3_length j_call d_call v_call cdr3_nt cdr3_aa
NA 13 TRBJ1-5 NA TRBV27 TGTGCCAGCAGTTTAGTGTATGATCAGCCCCAGCATTTT CASSLVYDQPQHF
NA 12 TRBJ2-2 NA TRBV10-1 TGCGCCAGCAGTCATAACACCGGGGAGCTGTTTTTT CASSHNTGELFF
NA 17 TRBJ2-3 TRBD2 TRBV18 TGTGCCAGCTCACCCTTTCCCCCGGGGGGACCCACAGATACGCAGTATTTT CASSPFPPGGPTDTQYF
NA 14 TRBJ1-2 NA TRBV25-1 TGTGCCAGCAGTGAATATCACAGGAACTATGGCTACACCTTC CASSEYHRNYGYTF
once 12 TRBJ1-2 TRBD1 TRBV12-5 TGTGCTAGTGGAACCGACAGGGGGGCGGGCACCTTC CASGTDRGAGTF
once 16 TRBJ2-1 TRBD1 TRBV7-2 TGTGCCAGCAGCATCACCGGGACAGGGGCCCCTCATGAGCAGTTCTTC CASSITGTGAPHEQFF
NA 14 TRBJ2-3 NA TRBV29-1 TGCAGCGTTGTCGCGCCCTTCAGCACAGATACGCAGTATTTT CSVVAPFSTDTQYF
NA 15 TRBJ1-2 TRBD1 TRBV5-4 TGTGCCAGCAGCCTCCCCGGGACAGGGGCCTATGGCTACACCTTC CASSLPGTGAYGYTF
NA 13 TRBJ1-2 NA TRBV13 TGTGCCAGCAGTCTAGCAGGGGTCTACGGCTACACCTTC CASSLAGVYGYTF
NA 17 TRBJ2-1 NA TRBV5-6 TGTGCCAGCAGCTCCAGTCGGGACACAACCCTTTACAATGAGCAGTTCTTC CASSSSRDTTLYNEQFF
few 15 TRBJ2-2 TRBD2 TRBV7-2 TGTGCCAGCAGCTCGCGGGGGGGCCACACCGGGGAGCTGTTTTTT CASSSRGGHTGELFF
once 18 TRBJ2-1 TRBD2 TRBV11-2 TGTGCCAGCAGCTTAGCCGGACTAGCGGGAGAAGATTACAATGAGCAGTTCTTC CASSLAGLAGEDYNEQFF
NA 16 TRBJ1-5 TRBD1 TRBV19 TGTGCCAGTAACACGAGGGACAGGGGGCGCGGTCAGCCCCAGCATTTT CASNTRDRGRGQPQHF
NA 15 TRBJ2-5 NA TRBV7-2 TGTGCCAGCAGCCCCCTGAGGGGAGGCGGGGAGACCCAGTACTTC CASSPLRGGGETQYF
NA 13 TRBJ1-5 NA TRBV4-3 TGCGCCAGCAGCCCTGGCTTGAGGGAGCCCCAGCATTTT CASSPGLREPQHF
NA 13 TRBJ1-2 TRBD1 TRBV6-5 TGTGCCAGCAGTTACCGACAGGGAGGAGGCTACACCTTC CASSYRQGGGYTF
NA 13 TRBJ1-1 NA TRBV9 TGTGCCAGCAGCGTAGTAGGGAGCACTGAAGCTTTCTTT CASSVVGSTEAFF
NA 15 TRBJ2-7 TRBD1 TRBV10-3 TGTGCCATCAAGATGTCGGGACAGGGGATCTACGAGCAGTACTTC CAIKMSGQGIYEQYF
NA 17 TRBJ2-6 TRBD1 TRBV5-8 TGTGCCAGCAGCCTGGGACAGGGGGCTGCTGGGGCCAACGTCCTGACTTTC CASSLGQGAAGANVLTF
NA 15 TRBJ2-7 TRBD2 TRBV5-1 TGCGCCAGCAGCTCCCTAGCGGGGGGAGCCTACGAGCAGTACTTC CASSSLAGGAYEQYF
NA 14 TRBJ2-7 NA TRBV11-1 TGTGCCAGCAGCTCTACCCTAGGAGTCGGCGAGCAGTACTTC CASSSTLGVGEQYF
NA 15 TRBJ2-7 TRBD2 TRBV7-9 TGTGCCAGCAGCCCACCATGGCGGGAGGGTGTAGAGCAGTACTTC CASSPPWREGVEQYF
NA 13 TRBJ1-2 NA TRBV29-1 TGCAGCGTCCTTTACAGGGACCTCTATGGCTACACCTTC CSVLYRDLYGYTF
few 16 TRBJ2-5 NA TRBV5-6 TGTGCCAGCAGCCCACCCCCGGGAGCTACTCAAGAGACCCAGTACTTC CASSPPPGATQETQYF
NA 11 TRBJ2-7 NA TRBV6-1 TGTGCCAGCCAGGCGACCTACGAGCAGTACTTC CASQATYEQYF
NA 14 TRBJ2-7 TRBD2 TRBV7-2 TGTGCCAGCAGCACTAGCGGGACCTTCTACGAGCAGTACTTC CASSTSGTFYEQYF
NA 14 TRBJ1-1 NA TRBV6-5 TGTGCCAGCAGTTACGGGGGGGCGCTTTCTGAAGCTTTCTTT CASSYGGALSEAFF
NA 18 TRBJ1-5 TRBD1 TRBV7-8 TGTGCCAGCAGCTTAGATACCGGGACAGGGAGTCGAAATCAGCCCCAGCATTTT CASSLDTGTGSRNQPQHF
NA 16 TRBJ1-5 NA TRBV30 TGTGCCTGGAGTCCGAAATTGGGGGCTTTGAATCAGCCCCAGCATTTT CAWSPKLGALNQPQHF
NA 14 TRBJ2-2 TRBD1 TRBV5-6 TGTGCCAGCAGGAGACAGGGGGAAGCCGGGGAGCTGTTTTTT CASRRQGEAGELFF
few 16 TRBJ1-2 TRBD1 TRBV5-4 TGTGCCAGCAGCTTGGCGGGGACAGGGATCCCAAGTGGCTACACCTTC CASSLAGTGIPSGYTF
NA 15 TRBJ1-2 TRBD1 TRBV6-6 TGTGCCAGCAGTTACTCAAACAGGGGGGGCTATGGCTACACCTTC CASSYSNRGGYGYTF
NA 11 TRBJ2-7 TRBD2 TRBV20-1 TGCAGTGGACTAGCGAGCTACGAGCAGTACTTC CSGLASYEQYF
NA 15 TRBJ1-1 NA TRBV7-2 TGTGCCAGCAGCCTCAGGCGAACTCTGAACACTGAAGCTTTCTTT CASSLRRTLNTEAFF
NA 17 TRBJ2-6 TRBD1 TRBV11-3 TGTGCCAGCAGCTTAGGGGACAGGGCGGCTGGGGCCAACGTCCTGACTTTC CASSLGDRAAGANVLTF
once 11 TRBJ2-7 NA TRBV29-1 TGCAGCGCCCTGAGCGCGTTCGAGCAGTACTTC CSALSAFEQYF
NA 15 TRBJ1-5 NA TRBV4-1 TGCGCCAGCAGCCAGAACCAGGTTAGCAATCAGCCCCAGCATTTT CASSQNQVSNQPQHF